This record concerns one TCR beta chain sequence. Antigen unknown. This entry is derived from a study of T cell responses to AZD1222 COVID-19 vaccine. Findings of the study overall: Spike-specific TCR breadth and depth both grew after two AZD1222 doses.

Germline V gene sequence: CDR1 MNHNY, CDR2 SVGAGI (reference sequence). The V end was cut by 11 bases, the J end by 4 bases, with 14 bases between. CDR3 length: 12 residues. Method: immunoSEQ multiplex PCR; TCRdb's copy keeps in-frame clones and lacks some. Of some 130,000 clones in the sample, about nine tenths were seen once. The sequencing here drew on peripheral blood, taken on day 0 of AZD1222 vaccination. This TCR came from an adult in good health. The genes are TRBV6-6 and TRBJ1-1; D might be TRBD1 (5 bases). CDR3 amino acids: CALAGSGTEAFF. In DNA form, the CDR3 reads TGTGCCCTAGCAGGGAGCGGCACTGAAGCTTTCTTT.